This T cell receptor beta chain is drawn from a study of T cell repertoires in cytomegalovirus infection. Study-wide context: The study used recently identified HLA-C-restricted and well-studied HLA-B-restricted CMV epitopes. Indications came from public TCR beta signatures; they pointed to CMV infection and to a matching HLA type.

The germline gives CDR1 SGHTA, CDR2 FQGNSA. The CDR3 sequence is 18 residues long. V was clipped by 3 bases and J by 2 bases; unmatched bases: 11. This clonotype occurred many times. Its specificity is not known. Study conclusions and caveats: HLA-C-restricted TCR beta clonotypes specific for CMV led the ex vivo response.

MiXCR, run by TCRdb on the reads, gives a single entry per CDR3 protein. The data hold fewer than 1,000,000 distinct CDR3 sequences, with roughly 30% observed a single time. V usage is TRBV7-2 and J usage is TRBJ2-3, with 10 bases fitting TRBD2. This receptor was taken from a human donor in good health (CMV status not recorded). Some clones in this sample may be carry-over from other donors' samples. Specimen: cultured CD8+ T cells from PBMCs, collected from culture after CMV antigen stimulation. The CDR3 DNA sequence: TGTGCCAGCAGCTTGCACCTCCTAGCGGGGGCTTTCACAGATACGCAGTATTTT. It specifies CASSLHLLAGAFTDTQYF.